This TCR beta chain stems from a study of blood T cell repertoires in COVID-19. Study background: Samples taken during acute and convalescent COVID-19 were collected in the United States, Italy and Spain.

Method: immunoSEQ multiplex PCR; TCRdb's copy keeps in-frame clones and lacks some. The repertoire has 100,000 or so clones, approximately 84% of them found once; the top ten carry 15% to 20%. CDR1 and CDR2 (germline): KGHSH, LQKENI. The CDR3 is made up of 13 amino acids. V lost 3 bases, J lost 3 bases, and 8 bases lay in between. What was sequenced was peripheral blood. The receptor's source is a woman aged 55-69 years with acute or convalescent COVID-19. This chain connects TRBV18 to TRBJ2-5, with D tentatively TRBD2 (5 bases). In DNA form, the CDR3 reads TGTGCCAGCTCACCGGGAGCAAAAGAGACCCAGTACTTC. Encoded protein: CASSPGAKETQYF.